These 8 T cell receptor beta chains share one sample of origin, sequenced in a study of CD8+CD57+ T cells in acquired aplastic anemia. Sequencing was done on patients that had shown CD8+CD57+ cell expansion by flow cytometry. The template used for profiling TCR beta VDJ and CDR3 was genomic DNA. TCRdb used MiXCR to reprocess the reads, holding one entry per CDR3 protein. The table has about 180,000 distinct CDR3 sequences, roughly three fifths seen once. Sample: sorted CD4+, CD8+, or CD8+CD57+ T cells (not recorded which) from PBMCs. These TCRs come from a human donor with aplastic anemia.

The sample holds many counts of this clonotype. The V and J genes are TRBV19 and TRBJ2-7, with D unresolved. CDR3 length: 15 amino acids. Germline CDR1 is LNHDA and CDR2 is SQIVND (reference sequence). V lost 1 base to trimming and J lost 3 bases, with 13 bases between them. CDR3 sequence: CASSIVLGLLYEQYF. The CDR3 nucleotides are TGTGCCAGTAGTATAGTCCTCGGGTTACTCTACGAGCAGTACTTC.

This clonotype has a count of ten or more. For the CDR3, the DNA is TGCAGCGTTGAAGAGTCCGGGGAGCTGTTTTTT. The encoded protein is CSVEESGELFF. The chain recombines TRBV29-1 with TRBJ2-2; no reliable D call. Germline V gene data show CDR1 as SQVTM and CDR2 as ANQGSEA. The CDR3 length is 11 residues. V lost 0 bases to trimming and J lost 6 bases, with 2 bases between them.

This clonotype was counted between two and nine times. The rearrangement links TRBV20-1 to TRBJ1-4; a weak D match, TRBD1 (5 bases). The germline V and J ends were trimmed by 0 bases and 15 bases, with 17 bases remaining between them. The CDR3 sequence is 13 residues long. The germline V gene has CDR1 DFQATT and CDR2 SNEGSKA (reference sequence). The CDR3 coding sequence is TGCAGTGCTAGAGATTTGATGGGGGAGAGGGTGTTTTTT. This gives the protein CSARDLMGERVFF.

The DNA of the CDR3 is TGCAGCGTTGATGGGACAGGAGCCAGCCCGATCAATGAGCAGTTCTTC. Residues: CSVDGTGASPINEQFF. The rearrangement joins TRBV29-1 to TRBJ2-1; 8 positions agree with TRBD1. Germline assignment: CDR1 SQVTM and CDR2 ANQGSEA. V trimming: 3 bases; J trimming: 6 bases; junction bases outside the gene matches: 13. The CDR3 extends over 16 amino acids.

The chain combines TRBV18 with TRBJ2-3; 11 nucleotides line up with TRBD2. This CDR3 has 16 amino acids. Germline CDR1 is KGHSH and CDR2 is LQKENI. V was pared by 3 bases and J by 5 bases, with 7 bases of the junction left unmatched. CDR3 amino acids: CASSPGSGGAEDTQYF. CDR3 sequence (DNA): TGTGCCAGCTCACCGGGTAGCGGGGGGGCTGAAGATACGCAGTATTTT.

In this sample, this clonotype turned up many times. This chain connects TRBV20-1 to TRBJ1-1; D is unresolved. Deletions cut 4 bases from V and 3 bases from J, with 9 bases between. The germline V gene encodes CDR1 DFQATT and CDR2 SNEGSKA (reference sequence). This CDR3 spans 12 amino acids. The CDR3 DNA is TGCAGTGCTAAACAGTCGGACACTGAAGCTTTCTTT. It specifies CSAKQSDTEAFF.

This CDR3 reads CASSMWDVPSIEAFF. The CDR3 DNA reads TGTGCCAGTAGTATGTGGGATGTGCCATCCATAGAAGCTTTCTTT. This sequence joins TRBV19 and TRBJ1-1; D unresolved. This CDR3 contains 15 residues. Trimming pared 3 bases from V and 8 bases from J, leaving 19 bases between. CDR1 is LNHDA, CDR2 SQIVND, per germline (reference sequence).

This clonotype was recorded many times. The chain is built from TRBV2 and TRBJ2-7; TRBD1 matches 7 bases. Per the germline V gene, CDR1 is SNHLY and CDR2 is FYNNEI. The CDR3 has 15 amino acids. Trimming took 5 bases from V and 0 from J; bases not matched to a gene: 7. The CDR3 protein is CASSYSTGSSYEQYF. For the CDR3, the DNA is TGTGCCAGCAGTTACTCGACAGGGAGCTCCTACGAGCAGTACTTC.